Following are 22 T cell receptor beta chains from one sample sequenced in a study of human T cells and chemical hapten exposure. The time point: pre-sensitization, week 0. The sample's treatment: therapeutic diphenylcyclopropenone sensitization with weekly scalp DPC. Each CDR3 protein gets one entry after TCRdb re-called the RACE reads with MiXCR. Of roughly 100,000 distinct CDR3 sequences detected, more than 10% appear once; the ten largest clones hold 3.1%. The material was whole blood, obtained in connection with sensitization to the hapten diphenylcyclopropenone (DPC). These receptors all come from a woman aged 55-70 years with alopecia areata. Some clones in this sample may be carry-over from other donors' samples.

The rearrangement uses TRBV30 and TRBJ2-3; 11 bases are shared with TRBD2. This CDR3 is 14 amino acids long. Germline values: CDR1 GTSNPN, CDR2 SVGIG (reference sequence). With 2 bases clipped from V and 5 bases from J, the junction kept 3 bases outside the gene matches. CDR3: CAWSPLAGGDTQYF. In DNA, the CDR3 is TGTGCCTGGAGTCCTCTAGCGGGGGGAGATACGCAGTATTTT.

This clonotype was recorded at least ten times. This sequence joins TRBV10-2 and TRBJ1-2, with a tentative D call TRBD1 (6 bases). Trimming removed 3 bases from V and 0 bases from J, with 14 bases in between. CDR3 length: 16 residues. Germline CDR1 and CDR2: WSHSY and SAAADI. CDR3 loop: CASSEDRRGANYGYTF. CDR3 sequence (DNA): TGCGCCAGCAGTGAAGATCGGAGGGGGGCTAACTATGGCTACACCTTC.

There are many counts of this clonotype. V usage is TRBV6-4 and J usage is TRBJ2-1; a weak D match, TRBD1 (6 bases). The ends were cut back, 5 bases at V and 7 bases at J, with 18 bases in the middle. The CDR3 totals 15 residues. Germline CDR1 and CDR2: MRHNA and SNTAGT. In DNA form, the CDR3 reads TGTGCCAGCAGTTATGACAGGACGGTTAGGAATGAGCAGTTCTTC. Translated: CASSYDRTVRNEQFF.

The chain links TRBV18 to TRBJ1-1, with 8 bases aligning to TRBD1. Trimming at V came to 2 bases and at J to 6 bases, leaving 8 bases not matched to a gene. CDR3 length equals 15 residues. Germline CDR1 KGHSH, CDR2 LQKENI. CDR3 DNA sequence: TGTGCCAGCTCACCATCGGTGGACAGGGACCCTGAAGCTTTCTTT. It yields the protein CASSPSVDRDPEAFF.

The chain carries TRBV5-1 and TRBJ2-5, with TRBD1 matching 7 bases. This CDR3 has 13 residues. V was clipped by 7 bases and J by 1 base; unmatched bases: 4. CDR1 and CDR2 from the germline V gene are SGHRS and YFSETQ. The CDR3: CASSTGTQETQYF. CDR3 DNA sequence: TGCGCCAGCTCGACAGGGACCCAAGAGACCCAGTACTTC.

This clonotype was seen many times. The genes are TRBV27 and TRBJ2-7, with 9 bases lining up with TRBD1. V shed 5 bases, J shed 0 bases, and the junction held 5 bases outside the gene matches. Per germline, CDR1 MNHEY and CDR2 SMNVEV (reference sequence). The CDR3 is made up of 15 amino acids. DNA for the CDR3: TGTGCCAGCAGTGAGGGACAGGGATACTCCTACGAGCAGTACTTC. Its translation: CASSEGQGYSYEQYF.

This clonotype has a count of ten or more. The V gene is TRBV3-1, the J gene TRBJ2-3; D possibly corresponds to TRBD2 (5 bases). Germline CDR1 reads LGHDT; CDR2 reads YNNKEL (reference sequence). There are 13 residues in the CDR3. Trimming stripped 1 base from V and 5 bases from J, with 7 bases between. CDR3 nucleotides: TGTGCCAGCAGCCAAGTCCGGGGAGATACGCAGTATTTT. Amino acids: CASSQVRGDTQYF.

This clonotype has at least ten counts. The chain recombines TRBV13 with TRBJ1-2; perhaps TRBD1 as D (5 bases). This CDR3 is 15 amino acids long. V was cut by 5 bases and J by 3 bases, with 16 bases left in between. The V gene's germline CDR1 is PRHDT and CDR2 FYEKMQ (reference sequence). CDR3 region: CASSPGTGADYGYTF. The CDR3 DNA reads as TGTGCCAGCAGCCCTGGGACGGGCGCGGACTATGGCTACACCTTC.

In its sample, this clonotype was seen many times. The rearrangement joins TRBV20-1 to TRBJ1-2; D is possibly TRBD1 (6 bases). This CDR3 contains 15 residues. The germline CDR1 and CDR2 sequences are DFQATT and SNEGSKA (reference sequence). The ends were cut back, 3 bases at V and 3 bases at J, with 17 bases in the middle. The CDR3 DNA sequence: TGCAGTGCTAGTGCCCCGGGCGGGGGCCACTATGGCTACACCTTC. This codes for CSASAPGGGHYGYTF.

Details on this clonotype: Possible read error: a much larger clone is one base away. This chain joins TRBV30 and TRBJ2-7, with TRBD1 matching over 12 bases. The J segment lost 0 bases and the V segment lost 8 bases, leaving 5 bases of the junction unmatched. This CDR3 comprises 14 residues. Germline lookup yields CDR1 GTSNPN and CDR2 SVGIG (reference sequence). In DNA, the CDR3 is TGTGCCAGGGGGACAGGGGGCTCCTCCTACGAGCAGTACTTC. It codes for CARGTGGSSYEQYF.

This clonotype was seen more than once but under ten times. CDR3 sequence reads: CASSLGEWKTQYF. CDR3 coding DNA: TGTGCCAGCAGCTTAGGAGAATGGAAGACCCAGTACTTC. V usage is TRBV7-6 and J usage is TRBJ2-5; D unclear. Germline CDR1 reads SGHVS; CDR2 reads FNYEAQ. V lost 1 base and J 6 bases, leaving 9 bases between the germline ends. This CDR3 has 13 residues.

This clonotype appeared a few times. The genes are TRBV5-1 and TRBJ2-1, with 10 bases lining up with TRBD2. The CDR3 is 15 residues long. Germline-derived CDR1 and CDR2 are SGHRS and YFSETQ. The V and J ends lost 4 bases and 6 bases, in that order; junction bases with no gene match: 7. The CDR3 reads CASSLSGGDFNEQFF. Written as DNA, the CDR3 is TGCGCCAGCAGCCTAAGCGGGGGGGACTTCAATGAGCAGTTCTTC.

This clonotype was seen repeatedly, ten times or more. The gene calls are TRBV19 and TRBJ2-1, with D possibly matching TRBD2 (5 bases). The CDR3 totals 13 residues. Trimming took 0 bases from V and 9 from J, leaving 9 bases between them. CDR1 LNHDA and CDR2 SQIVND come from the germline V gene (reference sequence). CDR3 DNA: TGTGCCAGTAGTATAGATTCGGGGATTGAGCAGTTCTTC. As protein: CASSIDSGIEQFF.

This clonotype was detected ten times or more. DNA for the CDR3: TGCGCCACCAAAAGCGGGGCCCCGAACACCGGGGAGCTGTTTTTT. Encoded protein: CATKSGAPNTGELFF. The chain joins TRBV5-1 to TRBJ2-2; 7 positions match TRBD2. This CDR3 is built from 15 residues. V shed 9 bases and J 0 bases; nucleotides not matched to a gene: 8. Germline CDR1 and CDR2: SGHRS and YFSETQ.

This clonotype was seen only a few times. The chain has TRBV7-6 and TRBJ2-5, with 7 bases that match TRBD1. The CDR3 has 15 amino acids. With V trimmed by 7 bases and J by 5 bases, 13 bases remained unmatched. Germline-derived CDR1 and CDR2 are SGHVS and FNYEAQ. CDR3 nucleotide sequence: TGTGCCAGCACCACGAATGCCGGACAGGCGGAGACCCAGTACTTC. Translating gives CASTTNAGQAETQYF. Full variable domain (outside the CDR3, taken from reference TRBV7-6 and TRBJ2-5): GAGVSQSPRYKVTKRGQDVALRCDPISGHVSLYWYRQALGQGPEFLTYFNYEAQQDKSGLPNDRFSAERPEGSISTLTIQRTEQRDSAMYRCASTTNAGQAETQYFGPGTRLLVL.

The table lists this clonotype with many counts. The chain carries TRBV7-9 and TRBJ2-3, with D unclear. This CDR3 comprises 16 residues. V was shortened by 3 bases and J by 6 bases, with 19 bases between the two germline ends. Germline assignment: CDR1 SEHNR and CDR2 FQNEAQ (reference sequence). The CDR3 spells CASSFSTDTATDTQYF. DNA for the CDR3: TGTGCCAGCAGCTTCTCAACTGATACTGCTACGGATACGCAGTATTTT.

This clonotype was observed a handful of times. This rearrangement joins TRBV5-1 to TRBJ2-2, with TRBD2 matching over 7 bases. Unmatched junction bases numbered 3, after V lost 2 bases and J lost 2 bases. The germline gives CDR1 SGHRS, CDR2 YFSETQ. This CDR3 has 15 residues. CDR3 loop: CASSFSGGNTGELFF. The CDR3 nucleotides are TGCGCCAGCAGCTTTTCGGGGGGTAACACCGGGGAGCTGTTTTTT.

A few counts support this clonotype. The junction departs from the called germline gene at one end, perhaps through a read error. V usage is TRBV18 and J usage is TRBJ2-7; D may be TRBD2 (6 bases). Germline CDR1 reads KGHSH; CDR2 reads LQKENI. The CDR3 spans 14 residues. This CDR3 reads CASSELGGLYGQYF. In DNA, the CDR3 is TGTGCCAGCTCCGAACTAGGAGGGCTCTACGGGCAGTACTTC.

This clonotype was counted many times. This chain connects TRBV6-6 to TRBJ1-5; D gene uncertain. Trimming shortened V by 0 bases and J by 3 bases, and 9 bases separated the two germline ends. CDR3 length: 15 residues. Looked up from germline, CDR1 is MNHNY and CDR2 is SVGAGI (reference sequence). The CDR3 is CASSYSAAINQPQHF. CDR3 nucleotides: TGTGCCAGCAGTTACTCCGCGGCCATCAATCAGCCCCAGCATTTT.

This clonotype was recorded many times. The rearrangement joins TRBV30 to TRBJ1-2; the D gene is possibly TRBD1 (6 bases). Germline lookup yields CDR1 GTSNPN and CDR2 SVGIG (reference sequence). This CDR3 is 13 amino acids long. Between the trimmed V and J ends, which lost 4 bases and 2 bases, there was a span of 11 bases. DNA of the CDR3: TGTGCCTGGATGGGACAACCGAACTATGGCTACACCTTC. Translated, it gives CAWMGQPNYGYTF.

This clonotype was observed at least ten times. The V call is TRBV12-3 or TRBV12-4, the J call TRBJ1-2, with D tentatively TRBD1 (6 bases). The CDR3 is 14 residues long. Trimming left V 5 bases short and J 8 bases short, with 18 bases between. CDR3 sequence (DNA): TGTGCCAGCAGTCTCGAACAGGGTTTAGGGGGCTACACCTTC. This translates into CASSLEQGLGGYTF.

The chain carries TRBV29-1 and TRBJ2-7; maybe TRBD1 (6 bases). The germline gives CDR1 SQVTM, CDR2 ANQGSEA. The CDR3 is 12 amino acids. Trimming removed 7 bases at V and 0 bases at J, with 10 bases between. For the CDR3, the DNA is TGCAGCGGCCGGGACAACTCCTACGAGCAGTACTTC. Translation: CSGRDNSYEQYF.